The 23 T cell receptor beta chains in this list originate from one sample, sequenced in a study of CD8 T cell repertoires and HIV-1 epitope variants (TCRdb year 2020). The antigens for these receptors are not known. The library was generated by the immunoSEQ multiplex PCR assay. TCRdb holds this immuneACCESS table with in-frame rearrangements only. Some clones are missing; in checked studies, unresolved V genes explain under half, and the rest has no known cause. Within this sample are a few thousand clones, with 65% to 70% of them counted one time only. The ten largest clones represent roughly 40% of the sample. The sample consisted of cultured CD8+ T cells derived from PBMCs. These receptors originate from a male donor with HIV.

The V gene is TRBV25-1, the J gene TRBJ2-5; D remains unclear. The CDR3 sequence is 15 residues long. CDR1 and CDR2 from the germline V gene are MGHDK and SYGVNS. V was pared by 1 base and J by 1 base, with 10 bases between. CDR3 residues: CASSELGNTQETQYF. CDR3 nucleotide sequence: TGTGCCAGCAGTGAATTGGGCAACACCCAAGAGACCCAGTACTTC.

This clone was recorded once. The chain is built from TRBV5-4 and TRBJ2-5, with D possibly matching TRBD2 (6 bases). The germline V gene has CDR1 SGHNT and CDR2 YYREEE (reference sequence). This CDR3 has 18 amino acids. The V and J ends lost 1 base and 3 bases respectively, with 22 bases between them. CDR3 nucleotide sequence: TGTGCCAGCAGCTTGCCTTATGGGGCGGGACGCCCGGAAGAGACCCAGTACTTC. The encoded protein is CASSLPYGAGRPEETQYF.

V and J are TRBV30 and TRBJ1-5; D gene uncertain. The CDR3 has 13 amino acids. V lost 1 base and J 4 bases, leaving 8 bases between the germline ends. The germline V gene has CDR1 GTSNPN and CDR2 SVGIG (reference sequence). This CDR3 is CAWSDTRNQPQHF. The CDR3, as DNA: TGTGCCTGGAGTGACACCAGGAATCAGCCCCAGCATTTT.

This rearrangement joins TRBV6-4 to TRBJ2-3, with 7 nucleotides matching TRBD1. There are 14 residues in the CDR3. The germline V gene encodes CDR1 MRHNA and CDR2 SNTAGT. Trimming cost V 0 bases and J 4 bases; bases outside gene matches: 1. CDR3 nucleotides: TGTGCCAGCAGTGACTCAGGGGGCGCAGATACGCAGTATTTT. This sequence encodes CASSDSGGADTQYF.

The CDR3 loop is CASSLEGPRGYGYTF. CDR3 in DNA: TGCGCCAGCAGCTTGGAGGGACCGCGCGGCTATGGCTACACCTTC. V gene TRBV5-1 combines with J gene TRBJ1-2, with D tentatively TRBD1 (5 bases). The CDR3 has 15 amino acids. Germline CDR1 is SGHRS and CDR2 is YFSETQ. Trimming removed 0 bases at V and 4 bases at J, with 13 bases between. The entire variable domain, with the rest obtained from reference TRBV5-1 and TRBJ1-2, is as follows: KAGVTQTPRYLIKTRGQQVTLSCSPISGHRSVSWYQQTPGQGLQFLFEYFSETQRNKGNFPGRFSGRQFSNSRSEMNVSTLELGDSALYLCASSLEGPRGYGYTFGSGTRLTVV.

The chain couples TRBV4-2 to TRBJ2-6; TRBD1 agrees at 7 bases. V lost 5 bases and J lost 14; bases outside the gene matches: 6. There are 12 residues in the CDR3. The germline V gene encodes CDR1 LGHNA and CDR2 YNFKEQ. CDR3 nucleotide sequence: TGTGCCAGCAGCTACACAGGGGTCCTCCTGACTTTC. This sequence encodes CASSYTGVLLTF.

The CDR3 loop reads CASSLRGLQYSNQPQHF. The DNA of the CDR3 is TGTGCCAGCAGTTTAAGGGGACTACAATATAGCAATCAGCCCCAGCATTTT. V usage is TRBV27 and J usage is TRBJ1-5, with a tentative D call TRBD1 (5 bases). The V and J ends lost 2 bases and 0 bases respectively, with 14 bases between them. CDR3 length equals 17 residues. Germline V gene lookup returns CDR1 MNHEY and CDR2 SMNVEV (reference sequence).

The chain has TRBV28 and TRBJ1-1; 9 nucleotides align to TRBD1. CDR3 length equals 14 residues. Unmatched junction bases numbered 0, after V lost 2 bases and J lost 2 bases. Germline V lookup: CDR1 MDHEN, CDR2 SYDVKM. The CDR3 here is CASSLTGGNTEAFF. The CDR3 region has the DNA TGTGCCAGCAGTTTAACAGGGGGCAACACTGAAGCTTTCTTT.

This rearrangement joins TRBV29-1 to TRBJ1-1, with D unresolved. V lost 6 bases and J lost 1, with 6 bases in between. Germline V gives CDR1 SQVTM, CDR2 ANQGSEA. This CDR3 is built from 11 residues. The CDR3 coding sequence is TGCAGCGTCCTGAAGAACACTGAAGCTTTCTTT. Translation: CSVLKNTEAFF. Supplemented by reference TRBV29-1 and TRBJ1-1, the full variable domain reads SAVISQKPSRDICQRGTSLTIQCQVDSQVTMMFWYRQQPGQSLTLIATANQGSEATYESGFVIDKFPISRPNLTFSTLTVSNMSPEDSSIYLCSVLKNTEAFFGQGTRLTVV.

There are a few counts of this clone. The V gene is TRBV19, the J gene TRBJ1-5; TRBD1 is a possible D gene (6 bases). Germline V gives CDR1 LNHDA, CDR2 SQIVND (reference sequence). Trimming took 5 bases from V and 4 from J, leaving 18 bases between them. This CDR3 comprises 16 residues. CDR3 sequence: CASSYGQRSGNQPQHF. The CDR3 DNA follows: TGTGCCAGTAGTTACGGACAGCGGTCTGGAAATCAGCCCCAGCATTTT.

This sequence joins TRBV7-2 and TRBJ2-3, with TRBD2 matching 8 bases. Germline-derived CDR1 and CDR2 are SGHTA and FQGNSA. The V segment lost 5 bases and the J segment 11 bases; nucleotides outside the gene matches: 15. This CDR3 spans 15 amino acids. CDR3 sequence: CASSTNGGEMGMQYF. CDR3 nucleotides: TGTGCCAGCAGCACCAACGGGGGGGAAATGGGAATGCAGTATTTT.

The chain recombines TRBV4-2 with TRBJ2-3; 9 nucleotides agree with TRBD1. Germline CDR1 LGHNA, CDR2 YNFKEQ. This CDR3 has 16 amino acids. V shed 4 bases and J 3 bases; nucleotides not matched to a gene: 8. The chain's CDR3 is CASSPSPGQGTDTQYF. CDR3 sequence (DNA): TGTGCCAGCAGCCCCTCCCCGGGACAGGGAACAGATACGCAGTATTTT.

The table lists this clone with a count of one. V and J are TRBV7-2 and TRBJ1-5; TRBD1 might be the D (5 bases). Germline V gene data show CDR1 as SGHTA and CDR2 as FQGNSA. This CDR3 region has 12 residues. Trimming cost V 6 bases and J 6 bases, with 9 bases left between them. CDR3: CASRAGTQPQHF. In DNA, the CDR3 is TGTGCCAGCAGAGCGGGGACTCAGCCCCAGCATTTT.

The chain is built from TRBV11-3 and TRBJ2-1; no clear D gene. V was shortened by 0 bases and J by 2 bases, with 8 bases between the two germline ends. CDR3 length equals 15 residues. Germline CDR1 SGHNT, CDR2 YENEEA. The CDR3 sequence: CASSLDFGAYNEQFF. The CDR3 DNA reads as TGTGCCAGCAGCTTAGATTTTGGGGCCTACAATGAGCAGTTCTTC. The full variable domain, with the rest looked up from reference TRBV11-3 and TRBJ2-1, is EAGVVQSPRYKIIEKKQPVAFWCNPISGHNTLYWYLQNLGQGPELLIRYENEEAVDDSQLPKDRFSAERLKGVDSTLKIQPAELGDSAVYLCASSLDFGAYNEQFFGPGTRLTVL.

V and J are TRBV5-6 and TRBJ1-2, with D hard to call. Per germline, CDR1 SGHDT and CDR2 YYEEEE. Trimming left V 4 bases short and J 4 bases short, with 8 bases between. The CDR3 runs to 12 residues. CDR3 sequence reads: CASSRVPYGYTF. As DNA, the CDR3 is TGTGCCAGCAGCAGGGTTCCCTATGGCTACACCTTC.

The chain employs TRBV28 and TRBJ2-1; D may be TRBD2 (5 bases). The germline V and J ends were trimmed by 5 bases and 4 bases, with 27 bases remaining between them. The CDR3 sequence is 19 residues long. The germline gives CDR1 MDHEN, CDR2 SYDVKM. CDR3 residues: CASSGQLDKAEELYNEQFF. CDR3 coding DNA: TGTGCCAGCAGTGGGCAATTGGATAAAGCGGAGGAGCTGTACAATGAGCAGTTCTTC. The full variable domain, in which reference TRBV28 and TRBJ2-1 provide the parts outside the CDR3, is DVKVTQSSRYLVKRTGEKVFLECVQDMDHENMFWYRQDPGLGLRLIYFSYDVKMKEKGDIPEGYSVSREKKERFSLILESASTNQTSMYLCASSGQLDKAEELYNEQFFGPGTRLTVL.

The CDR3 region is CASSVGSVQARETQYF. In DNA form, the CDR3 reads TGTGCCAGCAGCGTAGGGTCAGTCCAGGCGCGGGAGACCCAGTACTTC. This rearrangement joins TRBV9 to TRBJ2-5; no clear D gene. Germline V gene sequence: CDR1 SGDLS, CDR2 YYNGEE. Trimming removed 0 bases at V and 5 bases at J, with 17 bases between. The CDR3 has 16 amino acids.

V and J are TRBV5-5 and TRBJ1-1; D gene uncertain. Trimming took 0 bases from V and 6 from J, leaving 6 bases between them. The CDR3 is made up of 12 amino acids. Germline CDR1 is SGHKS and CDR2 is YYEKEE (reference sequence). CDR3 protein: CASSLGYSEAFF. Here the CDR3 DNA reads TGTGCCAGCAGCTTGGGGTACTCTGAAGCTTTCTTT.

A few counts support this clone. The rearrangement uses TRBV28 and TRBJ1-5; D unresolved. Trimming left V 2 bases short and J 11 bases short, with 13 bases between. CDR3 length: 13 residues. Germline V gives CDR1 MDHEN, CDR2 SYDVKM. The CDR3 region has the DNA TGTGCCAGCAGTTTAGTGGATCTTAGGGCCCAGCATTTT. Encoded protein: CASSLVDLRAQHF.

This clone was observed a handful of times. The CDR3, as DNA: TGTGCCAGCACCGAAGGTCCCAGCGGGAGCTACGAGCAGTACTTC. Translating gives CASTEGPSGSYEQYF. This sequence joins TRBV6-1 and TRBJ2-7, with TRBD2 matching over 8 bases. V trimming: 7 bases; J trimming: 3 bases; junction bases outside the gene matches: 11. CDR1 MNHNS and CDR2 SASEGT come from the germline V gene. CDR3 length: 15 amino acids.

This clone was counted a few times. The chain employs TRBV27 and TRBJ1-2, with D uncertain. The germline V and J ends were trimmed by 5 bases and 0 bases, with 13 bases remaining between them. In germline, CDR1 is MNHEY, CDR2 SMNVEV (reference sequence). The CDR3 runs 15 residues. The CDR3 DNA reads TGTGCCAGCAGTCTTGATACTTTAGCTAACTATGGCTACACCTTC. As protein: CASSLDTLANYGYTF.

The chain has TRBV14 and TRBJ2-5; D is perhaps TRBD1 or TRBD2 (5 bases each). CDR3 size: 16 residues. Germline V gene lookup returns CDR1 SGHDN and CDR2 FVKESK. Trimming took 4 bases from V and 4 from J, leaving 19 bases between them. The CDR3 bases are TGTGCCAGCAGCCCGGACGTGAGGGGCTGGGGAGAGACCCAGTACTTC. It translates to CASSPDVRGWGETQYF.

The CDR3 nucleotides are TGTGCCAGCAGCTTATCCGGGACAGGGGGCGATGAGCAGTTCTTC. Protein product: CASSLSGTGGDEQFF. V is TRBV7-3 and J is TRBJ2-1; 12 bases match TRBD1. Germline CDR1 SGHTA, CDR2 FQGTGA. There are 15 residues in the CDR3. Trimming at V came to 2 bases and at J to 8 bases, leaving 4 bases not matched to a gene.